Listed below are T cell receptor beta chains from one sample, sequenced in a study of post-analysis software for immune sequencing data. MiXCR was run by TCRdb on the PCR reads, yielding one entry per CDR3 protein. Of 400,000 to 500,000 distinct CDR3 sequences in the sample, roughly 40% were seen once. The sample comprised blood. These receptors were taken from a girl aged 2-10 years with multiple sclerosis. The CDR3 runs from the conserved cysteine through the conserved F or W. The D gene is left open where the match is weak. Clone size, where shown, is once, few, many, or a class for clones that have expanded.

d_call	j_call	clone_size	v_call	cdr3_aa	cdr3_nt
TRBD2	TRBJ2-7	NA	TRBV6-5	CASRTSGEVGSYVQYF	TGTGCCAGCAGGACTAGCGGGGAGGTTGGGTCCTACGTGCAGTACTTC
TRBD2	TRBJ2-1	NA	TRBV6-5	CASRARLAPYNEQFF	TGTGCCAGCAGAGCGAGACTAGCGCCCTACAATGAGCAGTTCTTC
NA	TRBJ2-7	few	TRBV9	CASSVGRGVAYEQYF	TGTGCCAGCAGCGTAGGAAGGGGGGTCGCCTACGAGCAGTACTTC
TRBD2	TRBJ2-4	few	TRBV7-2	CASSQPPLAGVLLAKNIQYF	TGTGCCAGCAGCCAACCCCCACTAGCGGGAGTCCTATTAGCCAAAAACATTCAGTACTTC
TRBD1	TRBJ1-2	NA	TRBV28	CASSLFVGGGLSYGYTF	TGTGCCAGCAGTTTATTTGTAGGGGGCGGTCTCTCCTATGGCTACACCTTC
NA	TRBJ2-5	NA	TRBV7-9	CANSLQNQETQYF	TGTGCCAACAGCTTACAGAACCAAGAGACCCAGTACTTC
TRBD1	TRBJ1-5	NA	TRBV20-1	CSARDRGSYSNQPQHF	TGCAGTGCCAGGGACAGGGGCTCTTATAGCAATCAGCCCCAGCATTTT
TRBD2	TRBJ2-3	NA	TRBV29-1	CSVELAGGLTQYF	TGCAGCGTTGAACTAGCGGGAGGGCTTACGCAGTATTTT
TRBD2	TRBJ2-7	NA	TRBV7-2	CASSLGPLSPSGAEHEQYF	TGTGCCAGCAGCTTAGGACCCCTATCCCCTAGCGGGGCGGAGCACGAGCAGTACTTC
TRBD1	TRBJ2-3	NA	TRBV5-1	CASSTGTGPLNTQYF	TGCGCCAGCAGCACCGGGACAGGGCCTTTGAATACGCAGTATTTT
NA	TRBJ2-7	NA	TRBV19	CASSTRETYEQYF	TGTGCCAGTAGTACCAGGGAGACCTACGAGCAGTACTTC
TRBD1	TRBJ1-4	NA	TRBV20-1	CSATDRGQANEKLFF	TGCAGTGCAACGGACAGGGGGCAGGCTAATGAAAAACTGTTTTTT
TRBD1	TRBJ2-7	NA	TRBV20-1	CSATTGGNSYEQYF	TGCAGTGCTACGACAGGGGGCAACTCCTACGAGCAGTACTTC
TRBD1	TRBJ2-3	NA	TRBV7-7	CASSRPGQGREHGTDTQYF	TGTGCCAGCAGCAGACCGGGACAGGGGAGGGAGCACGGGACAGATACGCAGTATTTT
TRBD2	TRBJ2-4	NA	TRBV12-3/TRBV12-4	CASGKLALAKNIQYF	TGTGCCAGCGGAAAACTAGCGTTAGCCAAAAACATTCAGTACTTC
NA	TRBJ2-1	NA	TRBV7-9	CASSLSGHQNNEQFF	TGTGCCAGCAGCTTATCGGGACATCAGAACAATGAGCAGTTCTTC
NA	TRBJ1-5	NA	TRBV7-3	CASSLTRGQPQHF	TGTGCCAGCAGCTTAACTCGGGGTCAGCCCCAGCATTTT
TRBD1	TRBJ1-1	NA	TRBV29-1	CSVGQGSTEAFF	TGCAGCGTTGGACAGGGGTCCACTGAAGCTTTCTTT
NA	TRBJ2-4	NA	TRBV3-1	CASSPLGPSRRHRGGSIQYF	TGTGCCAGCAGCCCCCTTGGACCTTCAAGAAGGCACAGGGGGGGAAGCATTCAGTACTTC
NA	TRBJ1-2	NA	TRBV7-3	CASTDPGKVNGYTF	TGTGCCAGCACTGATCCAGGGAAAGTTAATGGCTACACCTTC
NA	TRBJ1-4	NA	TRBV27	CASSLSPLANEKLFF	TGTGCCAGCAGTTTATCCCCTTTGGCTAATGAAAAACTGTTTTTT
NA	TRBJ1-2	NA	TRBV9	CASSVGGGARSYGYTF	TGTGCCAGCAGCGTAGGAGGGGGGGCGCGCAGCTATGGCTACACCTTC
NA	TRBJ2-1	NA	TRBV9	CASTKGRTYNEQFF	TGTGCCAGCACCAAGGGGCGGACCTACAATGAGCAGTTCTTC
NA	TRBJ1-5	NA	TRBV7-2	CASSLGGANQPQHF	TGTGCCAGCAGCTTAGGAGGAGCCAATCAGCCCCAGCATTTT
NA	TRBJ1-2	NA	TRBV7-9	CASSLDWQNGYTF	TGTGCCAGCAGCTTAGATTGGCAGAATGGCTACACCTTC
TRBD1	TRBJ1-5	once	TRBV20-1	CSASNRDRFQPQHF	TGCAGTGCATCAAACCGGGACAGGTTTCAGCCCCAGCATTTT
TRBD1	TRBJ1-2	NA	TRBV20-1	CSAGTGINYGYTF	TGCAGTGCTGGGACAGGGATTAACTATGGCTACACCTTC
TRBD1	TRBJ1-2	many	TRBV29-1	CSVAQGGNYGYTF	TGCAGCGTCGCACAGGGGGGGAACTATGGCTACACCTTC
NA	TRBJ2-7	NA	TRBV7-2	CASSLSRVYEQYF	TGTGCCAGCAGCTTAAGCAGGGTCTACGAGCAGTACTTC